Sequencing of this T cell receptor (beta chain) was carried out in a study of response to subunit inactivated influenza vaccine. CDR3 length: 14 amino acids. Trimming pared 0 bases from V and 6 bases from J, leaving 11 bases between. The germline V gene has CDR1 SGDLS and CDR2 YYNGEE. Study results and caveats: Authors suggested seasonal influenza vaccinations each recruit few new T cells.

Each CDR3 protein gets one entry after TCRdb re-called the RT-PCR reads with MiXCR. The sample shows hundreds of thousands of distinct CDR3 sequences, roughly 8.2% of them seen only once. About this clonotype: Its antigen is undetermined.

The sequencing here drew on PBMCs from blood, taken about 24 months after vaccination. This clonotype was obtained from a man aged 50-75 years who received an inactivated influenza vaccine. This chain uses TRBV9 with TRBJ2-3; D not certain. Here the CDR3 DNA reads TGTGCCAGCAGCGTAGATCTAGGTCCGGATACGCAGTATTTT. Translated: CASSVDLGPDTQYF.